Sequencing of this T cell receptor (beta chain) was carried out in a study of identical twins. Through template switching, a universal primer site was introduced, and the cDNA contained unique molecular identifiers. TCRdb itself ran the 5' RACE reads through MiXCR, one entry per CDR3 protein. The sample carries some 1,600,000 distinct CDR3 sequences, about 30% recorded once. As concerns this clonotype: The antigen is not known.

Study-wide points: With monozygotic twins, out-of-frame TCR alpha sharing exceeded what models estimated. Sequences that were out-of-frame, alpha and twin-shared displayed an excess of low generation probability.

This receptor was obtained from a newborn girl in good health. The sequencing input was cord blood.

Here the CDR3 reads CSAAASGGAYNEQFF. In DNA, the CDR3 is TGCAGTGCCGCTGCTAGCGGGGGGGCCTACAATGAGCAGTTCTTC. This chain uses TRBV20-1 with TRBJ2-1, with TRBD2 identical over 12 bases. This CDR3 has 15 residues. V lost 6 bases to trimming and J lost 2 bases; unmatched junction nucleotides: 5. In germline, CDR1 is DFQATT, CDR2 SNEGSKA (reference sequence).